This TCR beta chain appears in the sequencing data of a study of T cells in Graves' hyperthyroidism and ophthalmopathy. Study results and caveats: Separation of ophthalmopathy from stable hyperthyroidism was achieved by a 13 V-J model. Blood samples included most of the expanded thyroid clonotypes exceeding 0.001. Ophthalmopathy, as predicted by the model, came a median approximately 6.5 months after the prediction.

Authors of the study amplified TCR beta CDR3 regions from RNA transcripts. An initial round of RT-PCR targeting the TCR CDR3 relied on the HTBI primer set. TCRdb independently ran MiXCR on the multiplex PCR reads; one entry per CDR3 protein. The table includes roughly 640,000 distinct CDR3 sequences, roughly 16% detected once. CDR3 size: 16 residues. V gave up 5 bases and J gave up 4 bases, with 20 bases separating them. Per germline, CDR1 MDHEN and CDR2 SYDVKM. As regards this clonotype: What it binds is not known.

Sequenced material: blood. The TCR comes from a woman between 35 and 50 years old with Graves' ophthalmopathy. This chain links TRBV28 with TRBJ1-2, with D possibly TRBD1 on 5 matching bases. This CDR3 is CASSPHVTGESYGYTF. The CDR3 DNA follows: TGTGCCAGCAGTCCCCACGTAACAGGCGAATCCTATGGCTACACCTTC.